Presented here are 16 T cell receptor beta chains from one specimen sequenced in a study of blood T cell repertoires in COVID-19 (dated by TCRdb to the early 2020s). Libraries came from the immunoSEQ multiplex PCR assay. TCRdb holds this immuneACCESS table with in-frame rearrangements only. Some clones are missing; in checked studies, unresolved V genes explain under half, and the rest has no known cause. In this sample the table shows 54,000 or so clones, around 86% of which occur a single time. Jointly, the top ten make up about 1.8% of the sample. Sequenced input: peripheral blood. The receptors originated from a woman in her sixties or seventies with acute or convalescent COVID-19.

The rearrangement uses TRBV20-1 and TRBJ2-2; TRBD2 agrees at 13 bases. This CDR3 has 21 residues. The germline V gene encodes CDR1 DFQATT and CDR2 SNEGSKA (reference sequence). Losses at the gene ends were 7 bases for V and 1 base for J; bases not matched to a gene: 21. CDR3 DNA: TGCAGTGTTAGTACTGCTTCGCCGGGACTAGCGGGAATGAGGAACACCGGGGAGCTGTTTTTT. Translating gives CSVSTASPGLAGMRNTGELFF.

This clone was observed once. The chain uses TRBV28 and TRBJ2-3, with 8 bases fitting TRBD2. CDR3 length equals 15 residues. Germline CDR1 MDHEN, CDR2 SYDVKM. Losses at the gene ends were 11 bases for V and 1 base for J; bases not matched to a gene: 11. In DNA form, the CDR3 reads TGTGCCCACACCCGGGGGGGGGTCCGCACAGATACGCAGTATTTT. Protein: CAHTRGGVRTDTQYF.

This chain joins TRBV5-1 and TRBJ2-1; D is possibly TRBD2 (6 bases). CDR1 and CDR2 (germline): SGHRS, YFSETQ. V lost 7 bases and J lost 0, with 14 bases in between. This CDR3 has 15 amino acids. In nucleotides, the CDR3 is TGCGCCAGCCGTTTCGGAGGGCCCTCCTACAATGAGCAGTTCTTC. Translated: CASRFGGPSYNEQFF.

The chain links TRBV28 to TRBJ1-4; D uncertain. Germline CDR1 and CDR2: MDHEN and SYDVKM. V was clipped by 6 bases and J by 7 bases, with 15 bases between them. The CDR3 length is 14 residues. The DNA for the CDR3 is TGTGCCAGCAGCCTACCTGTATCCGGTGAAAAACTGTTTTTT. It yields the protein CASSLPVSGEKLFF.

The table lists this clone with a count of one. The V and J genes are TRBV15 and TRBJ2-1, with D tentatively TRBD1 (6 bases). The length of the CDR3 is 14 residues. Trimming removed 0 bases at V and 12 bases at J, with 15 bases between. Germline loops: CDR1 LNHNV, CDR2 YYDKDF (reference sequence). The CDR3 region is CATSRDLLGGVQFF. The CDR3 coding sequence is TGTGCCACCAGCAGAGATTTATTAGGGGGTGTGCAGTTCTTC.

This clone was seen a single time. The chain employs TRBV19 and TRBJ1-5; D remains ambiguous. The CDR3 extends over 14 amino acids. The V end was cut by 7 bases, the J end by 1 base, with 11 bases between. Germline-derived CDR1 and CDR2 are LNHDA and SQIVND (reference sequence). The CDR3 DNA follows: TGTGCCAGTACCCGTGGCTTCAGCAATCAGCCCCAGCATTTT. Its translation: CASTRGFSNQPQHF.

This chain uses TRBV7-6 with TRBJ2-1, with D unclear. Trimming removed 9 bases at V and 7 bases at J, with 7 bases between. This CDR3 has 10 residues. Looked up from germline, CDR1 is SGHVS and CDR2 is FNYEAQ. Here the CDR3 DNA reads TGTGCCAGTAAAGCGAATGAGCAGTTCTTC. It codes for CASKANEQFF.

CDR3 sequence (DNA): TGTGCCAGCAGTCTACAGGGGGTCAGAGGCTACACCTTC. It encodes CASSLQGVRGYTF. This rearrangement joins TRBV27 to TRBJ1-2; 8 nucleotides align to TRBD1. Germline trimming cut 5 bases from V and 8 bases from J; bases unmatched to any gene: 7. The CDR3 has 13 amino acids. Germline loops: CDR1 MNHEY, CDR2 SMNVEV (reference sequence).

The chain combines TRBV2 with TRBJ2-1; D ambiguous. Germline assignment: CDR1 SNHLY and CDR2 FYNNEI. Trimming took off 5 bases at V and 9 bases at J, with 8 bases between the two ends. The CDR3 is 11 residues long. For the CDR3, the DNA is TGTGCCAGCAGTTTTCTCCGTGAGCAGTTCTTC. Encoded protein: CASSFLREQFF.

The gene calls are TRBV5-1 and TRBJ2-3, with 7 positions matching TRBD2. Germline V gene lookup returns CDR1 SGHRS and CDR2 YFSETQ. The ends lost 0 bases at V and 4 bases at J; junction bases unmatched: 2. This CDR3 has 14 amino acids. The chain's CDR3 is CASSLEAGPDTQYF. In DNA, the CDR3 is TGCGCCAGCAGCTTGGAAGCGGGACCAGATACGCAGTATTTT.

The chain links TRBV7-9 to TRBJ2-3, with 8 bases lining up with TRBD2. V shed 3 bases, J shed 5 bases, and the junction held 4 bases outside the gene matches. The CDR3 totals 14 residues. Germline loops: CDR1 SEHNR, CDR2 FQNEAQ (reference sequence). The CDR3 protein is CASSFSGGKDTQYF. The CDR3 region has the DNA TGTGCCAGCAGCTTTTCGGGGGGGAAAGATACGCAGTATTTT.

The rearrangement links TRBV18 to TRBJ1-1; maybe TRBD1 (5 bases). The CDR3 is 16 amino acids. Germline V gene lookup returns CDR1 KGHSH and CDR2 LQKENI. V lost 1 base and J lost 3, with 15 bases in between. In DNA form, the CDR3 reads TGTGCCAGCTCACCACAGTCCGCCAGGGTCGACACTGAAGCTTTCTTT. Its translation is CASSPQSARVDTEAFF.

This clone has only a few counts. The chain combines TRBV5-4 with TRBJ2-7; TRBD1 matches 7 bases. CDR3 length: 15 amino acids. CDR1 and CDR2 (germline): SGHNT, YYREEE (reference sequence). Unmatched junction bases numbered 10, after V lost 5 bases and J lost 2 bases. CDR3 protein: CASSQQGRGAYEQYF. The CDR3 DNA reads TGTGCCAGCAGTCAACAGGGGAGAGGGGCCTACGAGCAGTACTTC. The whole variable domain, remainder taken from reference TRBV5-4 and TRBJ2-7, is ETGVTQSPTHLIKTRGQQVTLRCSSQSGHNTVSWYQQALGQGPQFIFQYYREEENGRGNFPPRFSGLQFPNYSSELNVNALELDDSALYLCASSQQGRGAYEQYFGPGTRLTVT.

CDR3 DNA sequence: TGTGCCAGCTCAGAGGGACAGGGGGCTTCCTACGAGCAGTACTTC. Protein: CASSEGQGASYEQYF. The chain recombines TRBV18 with TRBJ2-7; TRBD1 matches 12 bases. V gave up 5 bases and J gave up 1 base; unmatched junction bases: 3. The length of the CDR3 is 15 residues. Germline V gene lookup returns CDR1 KGHSH and CDR2 LQKENI.

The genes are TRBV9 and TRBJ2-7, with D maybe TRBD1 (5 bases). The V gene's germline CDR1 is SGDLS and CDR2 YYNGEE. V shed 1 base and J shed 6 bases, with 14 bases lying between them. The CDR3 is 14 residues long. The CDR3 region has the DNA TGTGCCAGCAGCGTACGTCAGGACAACGGCGAGCAGTACTTC. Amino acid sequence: CASSVRQDNGEQYF.

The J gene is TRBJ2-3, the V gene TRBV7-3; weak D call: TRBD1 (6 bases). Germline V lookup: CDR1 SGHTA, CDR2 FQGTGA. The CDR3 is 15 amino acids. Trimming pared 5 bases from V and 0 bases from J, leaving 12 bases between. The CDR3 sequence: CASSPDRSSTDTQYF. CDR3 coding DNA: TGTGCCAGCAGCCCGGACAGATCTAGCACAGATACGCAGTATTTT. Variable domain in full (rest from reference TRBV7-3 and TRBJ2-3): GAGVSQTPSNKVTEKGKYVELRCDPISGHTALYWYRQSLGQGPEFLIYFQGTGAADDSGLPNDRFFAVRPEGSVSTLKIQRTERGDSAVYLCASSPDRSSTDTQYFGPGTRLTVL.